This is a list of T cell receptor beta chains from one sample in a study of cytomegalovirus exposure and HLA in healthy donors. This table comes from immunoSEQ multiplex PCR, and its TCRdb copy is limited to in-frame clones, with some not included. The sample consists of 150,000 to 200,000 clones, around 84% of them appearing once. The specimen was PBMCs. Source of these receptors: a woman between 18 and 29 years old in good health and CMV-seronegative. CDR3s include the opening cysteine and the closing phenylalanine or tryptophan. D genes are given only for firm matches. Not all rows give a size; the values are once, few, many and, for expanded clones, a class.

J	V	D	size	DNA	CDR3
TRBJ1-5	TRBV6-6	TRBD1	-	TGTGCCAGCCCAGAGAGGGTGACAGGGGATCAGCCCCAGCATTTT	CASPERVTGDQPQHF
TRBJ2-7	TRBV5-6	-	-	TGTGCCAGCAGCTTATACAGGTTCCACGAGCAGTACTTC	CASSLYRFHEQYF
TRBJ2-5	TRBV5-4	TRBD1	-	TGTGCCAGCAGCCGAGGGACAGAAGAGACCCAGTACTTC	CASSRGTEETQYF
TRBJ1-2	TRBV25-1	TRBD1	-	TGTGCCAGCAGTAACCCCGTGTCGGACAGGGACTATGGCTACACCTTC	CASSNPVSDRDYGYTF
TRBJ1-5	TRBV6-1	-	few	TGTGCCAGGGGGGGAAATCAGCCCCAGCATTTT	CARGGNQPQHF
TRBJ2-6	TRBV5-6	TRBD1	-	TGTGCCAGCAGCTCGGGCAACAGGGGACGAACTGGGGCCAACGTCCTGACTTTC	CASSSGNRGRTGANVLTF
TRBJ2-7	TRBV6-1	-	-	TGTGCCAGCACCAACCAGGCGGACAGCTCCTACGAGCAGTACTTC	CASTNQADSSYEQYF
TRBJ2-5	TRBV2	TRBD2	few	TGTGCCAGCAGTCAGGGGCGATTGAGGGCGGGAGGGGGACTCGTGGAGACCCAGTACTTC	CASSQGRLRAGGGLVETQYF
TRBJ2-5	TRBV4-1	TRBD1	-	TGCGCCAGCAGCCGCACTCAGGGGGCAGAAGGGGTAAGGGGGGAGACCCAGTACTTC	CASSRTQGAEGVRGETQYF
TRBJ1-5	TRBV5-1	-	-	TGCGCCAGCAGCTTGGGCGGGGGCGCGAATCAGCCCCAGCATTTT	CASSLGGGANQPQHF
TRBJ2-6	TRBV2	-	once	TGTGCCAGCAATTCTGAGGGCTCTGGGGCCAACGTCCTGACTTTC	CASNSEGSGANVLTF
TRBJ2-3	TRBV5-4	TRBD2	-	TGTGCCAGCAGCGCCTGGGGGAGGGCCCTTACAGATACGCAGTATTTT	CASSAWGRALTDTQYF
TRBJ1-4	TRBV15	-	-	TGTGCCACCAGCAGAGTGGGCTCAACTAATGAAAAACTGTTTTTT	CATSRVGSTNEKLFF
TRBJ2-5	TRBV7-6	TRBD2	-	TGTGCCAGCAGCCTAGCGGGAGGCCGGGAGACCCAGTACTTC	CASSLAGGRETQYF
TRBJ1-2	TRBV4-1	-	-	TGCGCCAGCAGCCAAGATGGGGGGGATCCCTATGGCTACACCTTC	CASSQDGGDPYGYTF
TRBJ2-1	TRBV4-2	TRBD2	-	TGTGCCAGCAGCCTTGACGAGACTAGCGGGAGTATCAATGAGCAGTTCTTC	CASSLDETSGSINEQFF
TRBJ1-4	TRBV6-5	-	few	TGTGCCAGCAGTCGGACAATTCTCGAGAAACTGTTTTTT	CASSRTILEKLFF
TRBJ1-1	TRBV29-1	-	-	TGCAGCGTCGAGTACTTAGAAGCTTTCTTT	CSVEYLEAFF
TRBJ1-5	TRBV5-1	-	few	TGCGCCAGCAGCTTGTCAGGGGATCAGCCCCAGCATTTT	CASSLSGDQPQHF
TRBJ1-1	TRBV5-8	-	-	TGTGCCAGCAGCTTCGTAAGCCGACCAGGGTTACTGAACACTGAAGCTTTCTTT	CASSFVSRPGLLNTEAFF
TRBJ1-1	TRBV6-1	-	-	TGTGCCAGCAGCGCTTCGGGGTTGGGGAACACTGAAGCTTTCTTT	CASSASGLGNTEAFF
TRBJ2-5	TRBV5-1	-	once	TGCGCCAGCAGCTTCTCGGAGACCCAGTACTTC	CASSFSETQYF
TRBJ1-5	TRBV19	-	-	TGTGCCAGTAGTATGGTGGGCCCGGGGTTCGGACAGCCCCAGCATTTT	CASSMVGPGFGQPQHF
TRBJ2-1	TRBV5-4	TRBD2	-	TGTGCCAGCAGCTTACTAGCGGGAGGGCCCAATGAGCAGTTCTTC	CASSLLAGGPNEQFF
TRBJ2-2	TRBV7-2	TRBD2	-	TGTGCCAGTCGACTAGCGGGACTCACCGGGGAGCTGTTTTTT	CASRLAGLTGELFF
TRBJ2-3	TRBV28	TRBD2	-	TGTGCCAGCATCCGGGAGGGGTACGGGCTAGATACGCAGTATTTT	CASIREGYGLDTQYF
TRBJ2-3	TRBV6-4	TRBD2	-	TGTGCCAGCAGCGAAACTAGCGGGTTCACAGATACGCAGTATTTT	CASSETSGFTDTQYF
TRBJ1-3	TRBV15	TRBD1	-	TGTGCCACCAGCAGAGACCGGGACAGCGCCCCGTCTGGAAACACCATATATTTT	CATSRDRDSAPSGNTIYF
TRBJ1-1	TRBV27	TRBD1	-	TGTGCCAGCAGTTCCCGGACAGGGAGACGCCGGGAAGCTTTCTTT	CASSSRTGRRREAFF
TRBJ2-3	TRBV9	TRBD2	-	TGTGCCAGCAGCGTAGGACTAGCGGGAGTAACCATCCGCACAGATACGCAGTATTTT	CASSVGLAGVTIRTDTQYF
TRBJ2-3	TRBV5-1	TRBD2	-	TGCGCCAGCAGCTCCGGGACTAGCGGGAGGGGCAGCACAGATACGCAGTATTTT	CASSSGTSGRGSTDTQYF
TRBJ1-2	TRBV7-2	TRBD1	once	TGTGCCAGCAGCTTAAAGACAGGGGAATCCTATGGCTACACCTTC	CASSLKTGESYGYTF
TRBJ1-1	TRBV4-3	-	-	TGCGCCAGCAGCCAAGATAGAGAGTATGTCACTGAAGCTTTCTTT	CASSQDREYVTEAFF
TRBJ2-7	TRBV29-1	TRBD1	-	TGCAGCGTTGGGATGACAGGGACCTACGAGCAGTACTTC	CSVGMTGTYEQYF
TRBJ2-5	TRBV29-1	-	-	TGCAGCGGGACTGGGAACCAAGAGACCCAGTACTTC	CSGTGNQETQYF
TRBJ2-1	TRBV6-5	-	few	TGTGCCAGCAGTTACCTTGAAACTGGACTGGGGTTCTTC	CASSYLETGLGFF
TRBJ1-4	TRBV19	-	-	TGTGCCAGTAGTATGGGCTGGAATGAAAAACTGTTTTTT	CASSMGWNEKLFF
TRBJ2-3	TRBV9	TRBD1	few	TGTGCCAGCAGCGGGACGGACAGGGGGCGATCGAATACGCAGTATTTT	CASSGTDRGRSNTQYF
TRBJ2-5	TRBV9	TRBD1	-	TGTGCCAGCAGCGGCGGGGACAGGGTGCAAGAGACCCAGTACTTC	CASSGGDRVQETQYF
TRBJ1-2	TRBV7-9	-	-	TGTGCCAGCAGCTTAGCCTTCCTCAATTCGGATGGCTACACCTTC	CASSLAFLNSDGYTF
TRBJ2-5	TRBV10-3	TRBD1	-	TGTGCCATCAGTGATCTCGACAGGGACCAGTACTTC	CAISDLDRDQYF
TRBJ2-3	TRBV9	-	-	TGTGCCAGCAGCGCCAAACAGGGTCGCACAGATACGCAGTATTTT	CASSAKQGRTDTQYF
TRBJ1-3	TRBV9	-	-	TGTGCCAGCAGCTCGGACTCGAGCTCTGGAAACACCATATATTTT	CASSSDSSSGNTIYF
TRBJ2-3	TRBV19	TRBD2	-	TGTGCCAGTAGTATACGGCTAGCGGGGGAGGGAGATACGCAGTATTTT	CASSIRLAGEGDTQYF
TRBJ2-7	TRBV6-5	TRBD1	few	TGTGCCAGCAGCTCCGCCGGGACAGATTACTACGAGCAGTACTTC	CASSSAGTDYYEQYF
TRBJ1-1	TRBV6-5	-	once	TGTGCCAGCAGTTACCAGATTACGAGCAGGGTCACTGAAGCTTTCTTT	CASSYQITSRVTEAFF
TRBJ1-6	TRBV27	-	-	TGTGCCAGCAGTTCATTTCCATCTAGGACAGTAAATTCACCCCTCCACTTT	CASSSFPSRTVNSPLHF